This is a list of T cell receptor beta chains from one sample in a study of blood T cell repertoires in COVID-19. Produced via immunoSEQ multiplex PCR; TCRdb's table is partial and in-frame only. This sample yields about 32,000 clones, of which approximately 95% are seen a single time; approximately 0.9% belongs to the top ten. Input material: peripheral blood. Receptor source: a male donor with active COVID-19. Each CDR3 is given with its conserved first and last residue. The D gene is left open where the match is weak. Part of the rows lack a size; the others show once, few, many or a class for expanded clones.

clone size,D gene,J gene,V gene,CDR3 DNA,CDR3 protein
.,.,TRBJ1-2,TRBV2,TGTGCCAGCAGTGAGGACAGATTCTATGGCTACACCTTC,CASSEDRFYGYTF
.,.,TRBJ2-3,TRBV5-1,TGCGCCAGCAGCTTGGCGGGGGGCCTAAACACAGATACGCAGTATTTT,CASSLAGGLNTDTQYF
.,TRBD1,TRBJ2-7,TRBV18,TGTGCCAGCTCACCGGGACAGGGGACCTACGAGCAGTACTTC,CASSPGQGTYEQYF
.,TRBD1,TRBJ2-7,TRBV4-1,TGCGCCAGCAGCCCAGGACAGGGAACCTACGAGCAGTACTTC,CASSPGQGTYEQYF
.,TRBD2,TRBJ2-1,TRBV7-7,TGTGCTAGCAGCTTAGCGGGGACTAGACCCAATGAGCAGTTCTTC,CASSLAGTRPNEQFF
.,TRBD2,TRBJ2-5,TRBV5-1,TGCGCCAGCAGCTTGGGCCCTAGCGGGGGGGCCGCCGAGACCCAGTACTTC,CASSLGPSGGAAETQYF
.,.,TRBJ1-3,TRBV5-1,TGCGCCAGCAGGACCCAGGGTAGTGGAAACACCATATATTTT,CASRTQGSGNTIYF
.,TRBD2,TRBJ2-3,TRBV5-1,TGCGCCAGCAGCAAGTTCCATAGCGGGGGGACCACAGATACGCAGTATTTT,CASSKFHSGGTTDTQYF
.,.,TRBJ1-1,TRBV28,TGTGCCAGCAGTCCCGCTTCGGGTACTGAAGCTTTCTTT,CASSPASGTEAFF
once,TRBD1,TRBJ1-2,TRBV6-5,TGTGCCAGCAGGACCGACAGGGTCGGAGGCTACACCTTC,CASRTDRVGGYTF
.,.,TRBJ1-2,TRBV7-2,TGTGCCAGCAGCTATGGGAGCTATGGCTACACCTTC,CASSYGSYGYTF
.,TRBD1,TRBJ1-1,TRBV18,TGTGCCAGCTCACCAGACAGGGACACTGAAGCTTTCTTT,CASSPDRDTEAFF
.,.,TRBJ1-3,TRBV19,TGTGCCAGTAGTATGGACAGACGATACTCTGGAAACACCATATATTTT,CASSMDRRYSGNTIYF
.,.,TRBJ1-2,TRBV4-3,TGCGCCAGCAGCCAAGGGAGGGCGGGTGGCTACACCTTC,CASSQGRAGGYTF
.,.,TRBJ1-1,TRBV4-3,TGCGCCAGCAGCCAAGGGCCTGGGAACACTGAAGCTTTCTTT,CASSQGPGNTEAFF
.,.,TRBJ1-1,TRBV6-5,TGTGCCAGCAGTTACACCGGGACGGGGGGCACTGAAGCTTTCTTT,CASSYTGTGGTEAFF
once,TRBD2,TRBJ2-2,TRBV7-2,TGTGCCAGCAGCTTAGCGCGGGGGGCCGGGGAGCTGTTTTTT,CASSLARGAGELFF
.,.,TRBJ2-1,TRBV18,TGTGCCAGCTCACCGGCGCAGGCCTACAATGAGCAGTTCTTC,CASSPAQAYNEQFF
.,.,TRBJ2-7,TRBV7-2,TGTGCCAGCAGCCCATTAAGTATGAGTTACGAGCAGTACTTC,CASSPLSMSYEQYF
.,.,TRBJ2-5,TRBV5-4,TGTGCCAGCAGCCGGGACAATCGTCAAGAGACCCAGTACTTC,CASSRDNRQETQYF
.,.,TRBJ2-6,TRBV5-1,TGCGCCAGCAGCTTCTTTTCCCAGGGCGGCTCTGGGGCCAACGTCCTGACTTTC,CASSFFSQGGSGANVLTF
.,.,TRBJ2-5,TRBV6-5,TGTGCCAGCAGTTCCAATCCCCCCCAAGAGACCCAGTACTTC,CASSSNPPQETQYF
.,TRBD2,TRBJ2-1,TRBV4-1,TGCGCCAGCAGCCAAGAGGCCCACTTAGCGGGGAGATACAATGAGCAGTTCTTC,CASSQEAHLAGRYNEQFF
.,.,TRBJ1-1,TRBV19,TGTGCCAGTAGTATAGGTCTCCGATCCTTAACCCCCGACGGGGGTGAAGCTTTCTTT,CASSIGLRSLTPDGGEAFF
.,.,TRBJ2-7,TRBV5-4,TGTGCCAGCAGCCCGAGGGCAGCAGCTCCCTCCTACGAGCAGTACTTC,CASSPRAAAPSYEQYF
.,.,TRBJ2-4,TRBV19,TGTGCCAGTAGTATGAGGAGCATTCAGTACTTC,CASSMRSIQYF
.,.,TRBJ1-5,TRBV6-2/TRBV6-3,TGTGCCAGCAGTTACGGGTCAGGGGGCAATCAGCCCCAGCATTTT,CASSYGSGGNQPQHF
.,.,TRBJ2-7,TRBV10-3,TGTGCCATCAGTGGCGGGCGACAATCTAACTACGAGCAGTACTTC,CAISGGRQSNYEQYF
.,TRBD1,TRBJ1-2,TRBV19,TGTGCCAGTTCTACCCAGCAGGGGGGTGCGCTTGGCTACACCTTC,CASSTQQGGALGYTF
few,.,TRBJ2-2,TRBV6-2/TRBV6-3,TGTGCCAGCAGTTACATGAGTGCGAGCGGGGAGCTGTTTTTT,CASSYMSASGELFF
.,.,TRBJ2-2,TRBV5-1,TGCGCCAGTACTACAGGGGGACTAAACACCGGGGAGCTGTTTTTT,CASTTGGLNTGELFF
.,TRBD1,TRBJ2-7,TRBV20-1,TGCAGTGCTAGTTCGGACAGGGGGTCCTACGAGCAGTACTTC,CSASSDRGSYEQYF
few,.,TRBJ1-2,TRBV6-2/TRBV6-3,TGTGCCAGCAGTTACGGCGGGGGAGGGTATGGCTACACCTTC,CASSYGGGGYGYTF
.,TRBD1,TRBJ1-2,TRBV2,TGTGCCGGGGACAGGGAAGGCTATGGCTACACCTTC,CAGDREGYGYTF
.,.,TRBJ1-4,TRBV19,TGTGCCAGTCGACTATCGGGGAGTCGTAATGAAAAACTGTTTTTT,CASRLSGSRNEKLFF
.,TRBD1,TRBJ2-1,TRBV24-1,TGTGCCACCAGTGGGGGACAGGGGATTGTCCGCCTAGACAATGAGCAGTTCTTC,CATSGGQGIVRLDNEQFF
.,.,TRBJ2-5,TRBV27,TGTGCCAGCAGTTTAAGAAGGGAGGAAACCCAGTACTTC,CASSLRREETQYF
.,TRBD1,TRBJ1-5,TRBV6-2/TRBV6-3,TGTGCCAGCAGTTACCACCGGACAGGGGATCAGCCCCAGCATTTT,CASSYHRTGDQPQHF
.,TRBD1,TRBJ1-2,TRBV10-3,TGTGCCATCAGTGAGGATAGGACAGGGTATGGCTACACCTTC,CAISEDRTGYGYTF
once,TRBD1,TRBJ2-3,TRBV6-6,TGTGCCATCGACAGGGGGGGTTTTACAAGCACAGATACGCAGTATTTT,CAIDRGGFTSTDTQYF